This entry features one T cell receptor beta chain sequence. This specimen belongs to a study of blood T cell repertoires in COVID-19. Turning to the study itself: The United States, Italy and Spain provided the acute and convalescent COVID-19 samples.

The CDR3 runs to 16 residues. The germline gives CDR1 MDHEN, CDR2 SYDVKM. V lost 5 bases, J lost 5 bases, and 10 bases stayed unmatched. In the authors' methods: The authors estimated nucleated cell counts from reference gene primer amplification. TCRdb's copy holds only in-frame clones and misses some; the assay was immunoSEQ multiplex PCR. V and J calls and clone size are copied from that table; D and trimming were computed from the DNA. The sample consists of just under 70,000 clones, roughly 90% of them appearing once. The rearrangement uses TRBV28 and TRBJ2-2, with 8 bases fitting TRBD1. The receptor's source is a man aged 25 to 45 with acute or convalescent COVID-19. Sequencing was carried out using peripheral blood. The CDR3 DNA sequence: TGTGCCAGCAGTCGGGCTACAGGGGGTGGGACCGGGGAGCTGTTTTTT. Amino acids: CASSRATGGGTGELFF.